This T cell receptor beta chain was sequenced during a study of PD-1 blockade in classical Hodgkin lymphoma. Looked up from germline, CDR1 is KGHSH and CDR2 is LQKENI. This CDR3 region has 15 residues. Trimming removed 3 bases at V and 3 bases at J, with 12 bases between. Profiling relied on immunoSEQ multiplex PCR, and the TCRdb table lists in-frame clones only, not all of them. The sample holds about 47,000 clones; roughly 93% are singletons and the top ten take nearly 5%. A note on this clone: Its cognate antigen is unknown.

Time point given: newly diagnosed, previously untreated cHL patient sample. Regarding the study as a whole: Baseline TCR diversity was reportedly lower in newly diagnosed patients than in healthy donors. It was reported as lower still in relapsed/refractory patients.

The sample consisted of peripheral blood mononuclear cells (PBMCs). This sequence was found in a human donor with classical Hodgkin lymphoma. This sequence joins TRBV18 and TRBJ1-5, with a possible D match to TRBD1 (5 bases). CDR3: CASSPLDTHNQPQHF. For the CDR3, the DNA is TGTGCCAGCTCACCTCTGGACACCCACAATCAGCCCCAGCATTTT. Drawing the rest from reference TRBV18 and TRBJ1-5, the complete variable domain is NAGVMQNPRHLVRRRGQEARLRCSPMKGHSHVYWYRQLPEEGLKFMVYLQKENIIDESGMPKERFSAEFPKEGPSILRIQQVVRGDSAAYFCASSPLDTHNQPQHFGDGTRLSIL.